This T cell receptor beta chain was sequenced in a study of CD8 T cells in ankylosing spondylitis. Construction of TCR beta libraries was performed using quantitative 5'-RACE with molecular barcodes. MiXCR, run by TCRdb on the 5' RACE reads, gives a single entry per CDR3 protein. The data show about 220,000 distinct CDR3 sequences, about 7.3% seen once. Germline CDR1 and CDR2: LGHNA and YNFKEQ. CDR3 size: 17 residues. V was shortened by 3 bases and J by 2 bases, with 19 bases between the two germline ends. The study's findings and limits: Blood from ankylosing spondylitis patients appeared to carry a characteristic roughly 8-variant TCR beta motif. Certain motif variants had earlier been reported in reactive arthritis synovial fluid and blood. The disease-linked clones had a CD8+ phenotype and low blood frequencies. Researchers reportedly found disease-linked clones significantly enriched in matched ankylosing spondylitis synovial fluid.

This clonotype showed up just a few times. No antigen is known for it. The sequence was obtained from a male donor with ankylosing spondylitis. The V call is TRBV4-2, the J call TRBJ1-1; no firm D call. The sequenced sample was blood, either unsorted or a sorted T cell fraction (not recorded which). The DNA of the CDR3 is TGTGCCAGCAGCCAGGACCCCCGGGTCGGTGGTAACACTGAAGCTTTCTTT. Its translation is CASSQDPRVGGNTEAFF.